The sequence of this TCR beta chain was determined in a study of blood T cells in healthy people across ages. Whole-study findings and limits: CMV status of donors was not determined, possibly confounding expanded clonotype changes.

The study isolated at least 6.5 million PBMCs from each sample. Using a J-beta primer mix together with a sample-barcoded 5' primer, a second PCR was run for about 7 to 12 cycles. Each cDNA molecule carried a tag from a template-switch adaptor that contained 12 random nucleotides. TCRdb itself ran the 5' RACE reads through MiXCR, one entry per CDR3 protein. The sample records around 400,000 distinct CDR3 sequences, about 55% being singletons. The sample holds a few counts of this clonotype. Antigen specificity is unknown. Unmatched junction bases numbered 8, after V lost 5 bases and J lost 7 bases. The CDR3 has 15 amino acids. Germline V gene lookup returns CDR1 SGHNT and CDR2 YYREEE (reference sequence).

The sequence derives from a man between 60 and 75 years old in good health. The sequencing input was blood. The chain couples TRBV5-4 to TRBJ2-1, with 11 bases matching TRBD1. CDR3 sequence reads: CASRPGQGAGNEQFF. The CDR3 nucleotides are TGTGCCAGCAGGCCTGGACAGGGGGCCGGGAATGAGCAGTTCTTC.